The rows below give T cell receptor beta chains drawn from one sample of a study of T cell responses to AZD1222 COVID-19 vaccine. Data came from immunoSEQ multiplex PCR; TCRdb stores just in-frame clones and leaves some out. The repertoire holds some 250,000 clones, with 85% to 95% as singletons. The material sequenced was peripheral blood, taken 28 days after the second AZD1222 dose. All receptors derive from an adult who received the AZD1222 COVID-19 vaccine. Both conserved end residues are part of each CDR3. A D gene is named only where the DNA matches it firmly. The size field is filled for only some rows; it gives once, few, many or a size class.

CDR3aa: CASTSTGNEKLFF
CDR3nt: TGTGCCAGCACTAGCACAGGGAATGAAAAACTGTTTTTT
v_gene: TRBV6-5
j_gene: TRBJ1-4
abundance: .
d_gene: .

CDR3aa: CASSYGYGYTF
CDR3nt: TGTGCCAGCAGTTACGGCTATGGCTACACCTTC
v_gene: TRBV27
j_gene: TRBJ1-2
abundance: .
d_gene: .

CDR3aa: CASSPWVTAGANVLTF
CDR3nt: TGTGCCAGCAGCCCATGGGTGACAGCTGGGGCCAACGTCCTGACTTTC
v_gene: TRBV3-1/TRBV3-2
j_gene: TRBJ2-6
abundance: .
d_gene: .

CDR3aa: CASSLSGNWNEQYF
CDR3nt: TGTGCCAGCAGTTTATCCGGGAATTGGAACGAGCAGTACTTC
v_gene: TRBV28
j_gene: TRBJ2-7
abundance: .
d_gene: .

CDR3aa: CSAQNTEAFF
CDR3nt: TGCAGTGCTCAGAACACTGAAGCTTTCTTT
v_gene: TRBV20-1
j_gene: TRBJ1-1
abundance: .
d_gene: .

CDR3aa: CATSSPGQNHNEQFF
CDR3nt: TGTGCCACCAGTTCGCCGGGACAGAACCACAATGAGCAGTTCTTC
v_gene: TRBV24-1
j_gene: TRBJ2-1
abundance: .
d_gene: TRBD1

CDR3aa: CASSPPGQGPGELFF
CDR3nt: TGTGCCAGCAGTCCTCCGGGACAGGGGCCCGGGGAGCTGTTTTTT
v_gene: TRBV27
j_gene: TRBJ2-2
abundance: .
d_gene: TRBD1

CDR3aa: CASSSTSGANFSVQYF
CDR3nt: TGTGCCAGCAGTTCCACAAGCGGGGCAAACTTTAGCGTGCAGTACTTC
v_gene: TRBV28
j_gene: TRBJ2-7
abundance: .
d_gene: TRBD2

CDR3aa: CASNPGQGAAYTF
CDR3nt: TGTGCCAGTAACCCGGGACAGGGGGCTGCCTACACCTTC
v_gene: TRBV28
j_gene: TRBJ1-2
abundance: .
d_gene: TRBD1

CDR3aa: CASSPGQGSYGYTF
CDR3nt: TGTGCCAGCAGTCCCGGACAGGGAAGCTATGGCTACACCTTC
v_gene: TRBV2
j_gene: TRBJ1-2
abundance: .
d_gene: TRBD1

CDR3aa: CASSRDPSIQPQHF
CDR3nt: TGTGCCAGCAGCCGGGACCCCTCCATCCAGCCCCAGCATTTT
v_gene: TRBV3-1/TRBV3-2
j_gene: TRBJ1-5
abundance: .
d_gene: .

CDR3aa: CAWSRGLTEAFF
CDR3nt: TGTGCCTGGTCCCGGGGCCTCACTGAAGCTTTCTTT
v_gene: TRBV30
j_gene: TRBJ1-1
abundance: once
d_gene: .

CDR3aa: CALGSYSNQPQHF
CDR3nt: TGTGCCCTGGGTTCTTATAGCAATCAGCCCCAGCATTTT
v_gene: TRBV28
j_gene: TRBJ1-5
abundance: .
d_gene: .

CDR3aa: CAALRDLNTEAFF
CDR3nt: TGTGCCGCCCTCAGGGACTTGAACACTGAAGCTTTCTTT
v_gene: TRBV10-3
j_gene: TRBJ1-1
abundance: .
d_gene: .

CDR3aa: CASSPQGGNSPLHF
CDR3nt: TGTGCCAGTAGTCCCCAGGGAGGTAATTCACCCCTCCACTTT
v_gene: TRBV19
j_gene: TRBJ1-6
abundance: .
d_gene: .

CDR3aa: CASSQAAGGNEKLFF
CDR3nt: TGTGCCAGCAGCCAAGCGGCAGGGGGGAATGAAAAACTGTTTTTT
v_gene: TRBV4-2
j_gene: TRBJ1-4
abundance: .
d_gene: TRBD1

CDR3aa: CASSAGTRVAGYTF
CDR3nt: TGTGCCAGCAGCGCCGGGACTCGGGTGGCTGGCTACACCTTC
v_gene: TRBV7-8
j_gene: TRBJ1-2
abundance: .
d_gene: .

CDR3aa: CASSPRQGSDEQYF
CDR3nt: TGTGCCAGCAGCCCCAGACAGGGATCAGACGAGCAGTACTTC
v_gene: TRBV5-4
j_gene: TRBJ2-7
abundance: .
d_gene: TRBD1

CDR3aa: CASSNRGLRNSPLHF
CDR3nt: TGTGCCAGCAGCAACAGGGGGCTGCGGAATTCACCCCTCCACTTT
v_gene: TRBV11-2
j_gene: TRBJ1-6
abundance: .
d_gene: TRBD1

CDR3aa: CASSSGDVGLNEQYF
CDR3nt: TGCGCCAGCAGCTCAGGGGATGTAGGGTTAAACGAGCAGTACTTC
v_gene: TRBV5-1
j_gene: TRBJ2-7
abundance: once
d_gene: .

CDR3aa: CASSLEDRPAFF
CDR3nt: TGTGCCAGCAGCTTAGAGGACAGACCAGCTTTCTTT
v_gene: TRBV7-9
j_gene: TRBJ1-1
abundance: .
d_gene: .

CDR3aa: CASSSSGEQYF
CDR3nt: TGTGCCAGCTCGTCCTCGGGGGAGCAGTACTTC
v_gene: TRBV9
j_gene: TRBJ2-7
abundance: .
d_gene: .

CDR3aa: CASIPGQGNQPQHF
CDR3nt: TGTGCCAGCATCCCGGGACAGGGAAATCAGCCCCAGCATTTT
v_gene: TRBV28
j_gene: TRBJ1-5
abundance: .
d_gene: TRBD1

CDR3aa: CATRDLSYEQYF
CDR3nt: TGTGCCACCAGGGACCTCTCCTACGAGCAGTACTTC
v_gene: TRBV25-1
j_gene: TRBJ2-7
abundance: .
d_gene: .

CDR3aa: CASRNLGPNYGYTF
CDR3nt: TGTGCCAGCAGAAATCTGGGACCGAACTATGGCTACACCTTC
v_gene: TRBV2
j_gene: TRBJ1-2
abundance: .
d_gene: .

CDR3aa: CASSERGPQHF
CDR3nt: TGTGCCAGCAGCGAGAGGGGGCCCCAGCATTTT
v_gene: TRBV12-3/TRBV12-4
j_gene: TRBJ1-5
abundance: .
d_gene: .

CDR3aa: CASSALGTSSDEQFF
CDR3nt: TGCGCCAGCAGCGCCCTCGGGACTAGCTCGGATGAGCAGTTCTTC
v_gene: TRBV5-1
j_gene: TRBJ2-1
abundance: once
d_gene: TRBD2

CDR3aa: CATSDPVDNSYEQYF
CDR3nt: TGTGCCACCAGTGACCCCGTGGACAACTCCTACGAGCAGTACTTC
v_gene: TRBV24-1
j_gene: TRBJ2-7
abundance: once
d_gene: .

CDR3aa: CASRDSSYEQYF
CDR3nt: TGTGCCAGCAGGGACAGCTCCTACGAGCAGTACTTC
v_gene: TRBV6-5
j_gene: TRBJ2-7
abundance: .
d_gene: .

CDR3aa: CASSFVGNTEAFF
CDR3nt: TGTGCCAGCAGTTTTGTGGGGAACACTGAAGCTTTCTTT
v_gene: TRBV28
j_gene: TRBJ1-1
abundance: .
d_gene: .

CDR3aa: CASSQDLFGLARNTGELFF
CDR3nt: TGCGCCAGCAGCCAAGATCTCTTCGGACTAGCGAGGAACACCGGGGAGCTGTTTTTT
v_gene: TRBV4-1
j_gene: TRBJ2-2
abundance: .
d_gene: TRBD2

CDR3aa: CASSQASGGARADTQYF
CDR3nt: TGTGCCAGCAGCCAAGCCAGCGGGGGGGCCAGGGCAGATACGCAGTATTTT
v_gene: TRBV3-1/TRBV3-2
j_gene: TRBJ2-3
abundance: .
d_gene: TRBD2

CDR3aa: CSAFTSYEQYF
CDR3nt: TGCAGTGCTTTTACCTCCTACGAGCAGTACTTC
v_gene: TRBV20-1
j_gene: TRBJ2-7
abundance: .
d_gene: .

CDR3aa: CASSHTSGANVLTF
CDR3nt: TGTGCCAGCAGCCACACCTCTGGGGCCAACGTCCTGACTTTC
v_gene: TRBV3-1/TRBV3-2
j_gene: TRBJ2-6
abundance: .
d_gene: .

CDR3aa: CASSETAASGNTIYF
CDR3nt: TGTGCCAGCAGTGAAACGGCAGCCTCTGGAAACACCATATATTTT
v_gene: TRBV2
j_gene: TRBJ1-3
abundance: .
d_gene: .

CDR3aa: CASSGARGLKGGEQFF
CDR3nt: TGTGCCAGCAGTGGAGCCCGTGGGCTTAAAGGTGGTGAGCAGTTCTTC
v_gene: TRBV25-1
j_gene: TRBJ2-1
abundance: .
d_gene: .

CDR3aa: CASSLVGGGVRETQYF
CDR3nt: TGCGCCAGCAGCTTGGTCGGGGGAGGGGTACGGGAGACCCAGTACTTC
v_gene: TRBV5-1
j_gene: TRBJ2-5
abundance: .
d_gene: TRBD2

CDR3aa: CASSSGTGRGQPQHF
CDR3nt: TGTGCCAGCAGCTCCGGGACAGGGAGGGGTCAGCCCCAGCATTTT
v_gene: TRBV19
j_gene: TRBJ1-5
abundance: .
d_gene: TRBD1

CDR3aa: CASYGRDINYGYTF
CDR3nt: TGCGCCAGCTACGGCCGGGACATAAACTATGGCTACACCTTC
v_gene: TRBV10-2
j_gene: TRBJ1-2
abundance: .
d_gene: .

CDR3aa: CASSTTGVAQSYTF
CDR3nt: TGCGCCAGCAGCACTACAGGGGTGGCGCAGAGCTACACCTTC
v_gene: TRBV5-1
j_gene: TRBJ1-2
abundance: .
d_gene: TRBD1

CDR3aa: CSVRVSDYEQYF
CDR3nt: TGCAGCGTTAGGGTCTCCGACTACGAGCAGTACTTC
v_gene: TRBV29-1
j_gene: TRBJ2-7
abundance: .
d_gene: .

CDR3aa: CASSQEAGRAGETQYF
CDR3nt: TGTGCCAGCAGCCAAGAGGCGGGTAGGGCCGGAGAGACCCAGTACTTC
v_gene: TRBV4-2
j_gene: TRBJ2-5
abundance: .
d_gene: .

CDR3aa: CASSYRVGNTIYF
CDR3nt: TGTGCCAGCAGTTACAGGGTTGGAAACACCATATATTTT
v_gene: TRBV28
j_gene: TRBJ1-3
abundance: .
d_gene: .

CDR3aa: CASHFGGGSYNEQFF
CDR3nt: TGTGCCAGTCACTTCGGGGGAGGCTCCTACAATGAGCAGTTCTTC
v_gene: TRBV2
j_gene: TRBJ2-1
abundance: .
d_gene: .

CDR3aa: CASSEEAGTGASARHF
CDR3nt: TGTGCCAGCAGTGAAGAAGCAGGGACAGGGGCGTCGGCTAGGCATTTT
v_gene: TRBV6-1
j_gene: TRBJ1-5
abundance: once
d_gene: TRBD1

CDR3aa: CASSLQSPGHAGADTQYF
CDR3nt: TGTGCCAGCAGCTTACAATCCCCGGGACATGCGGGTGCAGATACGCAGTATTTT
v_gene: TRBV7-2
j_gene: TRBJ2-3
abundance: .
d_gene: .

CDR3aa: CASSDGGSNEKLFF
CDR3nt: TGTGCCAGCAGCGACGGAGGGAGCAATGAAAAACTGTTTTTT
v_gene: TRBV7-8
j_gene: TRBJ1-4
abundance: .
d_gene: .

CDR3aa: CAISWTSSYNEQFF
CDR3nt: TGTGCCATCTCCTGGACTAGCTCCTACAATGAGCAGTTCTTC
v_gene: TRBV6-5
j_gene: TRBJ2-1
abundance: .
d_gene: TRBD2

CDR3aa: CASSLDNGITQYF
CDR3nt: TGTGCCAGCAGCTTAGATAACGGGATCACGCAGTATTTT
v_gene: TRBV11-2
j_gene: TRBJ2-3
abundance: .
d_gene: .

CDR3aa: CASSPWDSDNEQFF
CDR3nt: TGTGCCAGCAGCCCCTGGGATTCAGACAATGAGCAGTTCTTC
v_gene: TRBV21-1
j_gene: TRBJ2-1
abundance: .
d_gene: .

CDR3aa: CASRDLGSGNTIYF
CDR3nt: TGTGCCAGTCGGGACCTCGGCTCTGGAAACACCATATATTTT
v_gene: TRBV25-1
j_gene: TRBJ1-3
abundance: .
d_gene: .

CDR3aa: CASTLDRGLPWEAFF
CDR3nt: TGTGCCAGTACCCTAGATAGAGGCCTGCCTTGGGAAGCTTTCTTT
v_gene: TRBV19
j_gene: TRBJ1-1
abundance: .
d_gene: .

CDR3aa: CASSRQLGSYEQYF
CDR3nt: TGTGCCAGCAGCCGGCAGCTGGGGTCCTACGAGCAGTACTTC
v_gene: TRBV7-8
j_gene: TRBJ2-7
abundance: .
d_gene: .